The clone carrying this T cell receptor (beta chain) was recorded many times. Its antigen is not identified. The data were taken from a study of T and B cells in COVID-19 patients. On the study more broadly: Blood was sampled from COVID-19 patients who were either actively infected or recovered. The study's findings and limits: Exclusive to the recovered cohort were some 2,500 TCR clusters, around 30 of them with low generation probability. At recovery TRB diversity and richness exceeded healthy donors, after highly clonal active COVID-19 repertoires.

From blood, about 250-550 ng of genomic DNA served as TRB template. The junction had 1 base not matched to a gene; V was cut back by 2 bases and J by 6 bases. The CDR3 length is 12 residues. The germline V gene encodes CDR1 SGHKS and CDR2 YYEKEE (reference sequence). TRB rearrangements were amplified by multiplex PCR with BIOMED2 TRB-A/B primers. TCRdb analysed the multiplex PCR reads with MiXCR anew, one entry per CDR3 protein. Of 13,000 or so distinct CDR3 sequences listed, around 25% are singletons. The material sequenced was blood. The sequence came from a human donor who had recovered from COVID-19. The chain carries TRBV5-5 and TRBJ2-7, with 8 bases identical to TRBD2. CDR3 nucleotides: TGTGCCAGCAGCTTCGGGGGGGGCGAGCAGTACTTC. Its translation: CASSFGGGEQYF. Using reference TRBV5-5 and TRBJ2-7 for the parts outside the CDR3, the full variable domain is DAGVTQSPTHLIKTRGQQVTLRCSPISGHKSVSWYQQVLGQGPQFIFQYYEKEERGRGNFPDRFSARQFPNYSSELNVNALLLGDSALYLCASSFGGGEQYFGPGTRLTVT.